The 5 T cell receptor beta chains given below trace back to one sample, sequenced in a study of beta chain features in type 1 diabetes. Study-wide findings and caveats: Shortening that was moderate but significant affected the TCRB CDR3s of Type 1 diabetes patients in all four CD4+ subsets.

Their specific antigens are unknown. The study reverse transcribed the entire isolated RNA, so it sequenced expressed TCRB transcripts. Profiling relied on immunoSEQ multiplex PCR, and the TCRdb table lists in-frame clones only, not all of them. The sample yields 250,000 or so clones, about 14% seen once. Sequenced material: naive CD4+ T cells from blood. These receptors were obtained from a man in his thirties or forties with type 1 diabetes.

This clone was detected a few times. V is TRBV18 and J is TRBJ1-2; no definite D call. The CDR3 has 14 amino acids. The germline gives CDR1 KGHSH, CDR2 LQKENI. Between the trimmed V and J ends, which lost 0 bases and 4 bases, there was a span of 9 bases. The CDR3 coding sequence is TGTGCCAGCTCACCACCGGCAGGCCTCTATGGCTACACCTTC. This translates into CASSPPAGLYGYTF.

The chain recombines TRBV2 with TRBJ1-4, with TRBD1 identical over 11 bases. Germline V gives CDR1 SNHLY, CDR2 FYNNEI. The CDR3 has 15 amino acids. V shed 7 bases and J 4 bases; nucleotides not matched to a gene: 5. CDR3 in DNA: TGTGCCAGCAAGGACAGGGGGCTGGTTAATGAAAAACTGTTTTTT. Its translation is CASKDRGLVNEKLFF.

The chain has TRBV6-6 and TRBJ1-1; TRBD1 matches at 12 bases. Per the germline V gene, CDR1 is MNHNY and CDR2 is SVGAGI (reference sequence). The CDR3 has 16 amino acids. V lost 6 bases and J lost 6; bases outside the gene matches: 11. This CDR3 is CASRGTGGVGGSEAFF. The CDR3 coding sequence is TGTGCCAGCAGGGGGACAGGGGGCGTTGGAGGATCTGAAGCTTTCTTT.

The V call is TRBV6-6, the J call TRBJ2-7; 8 nucleotides match TRBD1. Germline values: CDR1 MNHNY, CDR2 SVGAGI (reference sequence). V gave up 5 bases and J gave up 2 bases; unmatched junction bases: 8. This CDR3 region has 15 residues. For the CDR3, the DNA is TGTGCCAGCAGTAACCCCGGACAGGGAACCTACGAGCAGTACTTC. Amino acids: CASSNPGQGTYEQYF.

This rearrangement joins TRBV5-6 to TRBJ1-2; unclear D gene. This CDR3 has 12 amino acids. V lost 4 bases and J lost 4, with 8 bases in between. Germline CDR1 and CDR2: SGHDT and YYEEEE. In nucleotides, the CDR3 is TGTGCCAGCAGCGATGGGAGCTATGGCTACACCTTC. Its protein product is CASSDGSYGYTF.